Listed below are T cell receptor beta chains from one sample, sequenced in a study of T cell repertoires in cytomegalovirus infection. These receptors have no known antigen. MiXCR, applied by TCRdb to the reads, yields one record per CDR3 protein. Among under 850,000 distinct CDR3 sequences listed, 33% were seen once. The sample was cultured PBMCs, taken from culture after CMV antigen stimulation. These receptors were obtained from a human donor in good health (CMV status not recorded). Some clones in this sample may be carry-over from other donors' samples. Each CDR3 is given with its conserved first and last residue. Fields, in order: D gene, J gene, clone size, V gene, CDR3 DNA, CDR3 protein. A D gene is named only where the DNA matches it firmly. Only some rows state a clone size, as once, few, many or a class for expanded clones.

d_gene: TRBD1
j_gene: TRBJ2-7
abundance: .
v_gene: TRBV6-6
CDR3nt: TGTGCCAGCACGATTCTTCAGGGGGCGGGAGAGCAGTACTTC
CDR3aa: CASTILQGAGEQYF

d_gene: TRBD2
j_gene: TRBJ2-3
abundance: many
v_gene: TRBV7-2
CDR3nt: TGTGCCAGCAGCCGGCGGGGGGCGGGAGATACGCAGTATTTT
CDR3aa: CASSRRGAGDTQYF

d_gene: .
j_gene: TRBJ1-1
abundance: .
v_gene: TRBV7-9
CDR3nt: TGTGCCAGCAGCGCGAAGCAGAACACTGAAGCTTTCTTT
CDR3aa: CASSAKQNTEAFF

d_gene: TRBD1
j_gene: TRBJ2-7
abundance: many
v_gene: TRBV7-2
CDR3nt: TGTGCCAGCAGCTTACGGGGACAGGGACGGGAGAGCACCTACGAGCAGTACTTC
CDR3aa: CASSLRGQGRESTYEQYF

d_gene: .
j_gene: TRBJ1-5
abundance: .
v_gene: TRBV12-3/TRBV12-4
CDR3nt: TGTGCCAGCAGTCTCGAGTTGTTGAATCAGCCCCAGCATTTT
CDR3aa: CASSLELLNQPQHF

d_gene: .
j_gene: TRBJ1-6
abundance: .
v_gene: TRBV5-4
CDR3nt: TGTGCCAGCAGCGCCCGGGACAATTTATCACCCCTCCACTTT
CDR3aa: CASSARDNLSPLHF

d_gene: .
j_gene: TRBJ2-5
abundance: .
v_gene: TRBV2
CDR3nt: TGTGCCAGCAGTGAGTTCTCTGACCAGTACTTC
CDR3aa: CASSEFSDQYF

d_gene: .
j_gene: TRBJ2-7
abundance: .
v_gene: TRBV7-6
CDR3nt: TGTGCCAGCAGCCGACAGCTGGGGGGAGAGCAGTACTTC
CDR3aa: CASSRQLGGEQYF

d_gene: TRBD1
j_gene: TRBJ1-5
abundance: .
v_gene: TRBV18
CDR3nt: TGTGCCAGCTCACCGCAGGGGGCTTGGGATCAGCCCCAGCATTTT
CDR3aa: CASSPQGAWDQPQHF

d_gene: .
j_gene: TRBJ2-3
abundance: .
v_gene: TRBV12-5
CDR3nt: TGTGCTAGTGGTTTCCCAGGGGTGGTAGCGGTATCAGATACGCAGTATTTT
CDR3aa: CASGFPGVVAVSDTQYF

d_gene: .
j_gene: TRBJ2-4
abundance: many
v_gene: TRBV12-3/TRBV12-4
CDR3nt: TGTGCCAGCAGCTTAGTCAGGGGTCTAGCCAAAAACATTCAGTACTTC
CDR3aa: CASSLVRGLAKNIQYF

d_gene: TRBD1
j_gene: TRBJ2-5
abundance: .
v_gene: TRBV4-1
CDR3nt: TGCGCCAGCAGCCGAGCCCTCGGGACAGGGGGCATACAAGAGACCCAGTACTTC
CDR3aa: CASSRALGTGGIQETQYF

d_gene: .
j_gene: TRBJ2-1
abundance: .
v_gene: TRBV24-1
CDR3nt: TGTGCCACCAGTGACACTCATAGCTCCTACAATGAGCAGTTCTTC
CDR3aa: CATSDTHSSYNEQFF

d_gene: TRBD1
j_gene: TRBJ2-7
abundance: many
v_gene: TRBV6-5
CDR3nt: TGTGCCAGTCGTCCCGGGACAGGACCCTACGAGCAGTACTTC
CDR3aa: CASRPGTGPYEQYF

d_gene: .
j_gene: TRBJ1-4
abundance: few
v_gene: TRBV6-6
CDR3nt: TGTGCCAGCAGAACGGCCCCAAGTGAGCTGTTTTTT
CDR3aa: CASRTAPSELFF

d_gene: .
j_gene: TRBJ2-5
abundance: once
v_gene: TRBV5-4
CDR3nt: TGTGCCAGCACCACGGAGTCCCACCAAGAGACCCAGTACTTC
CDR3aa: CASTTESHQETQYF

d_gene: TRBD2
j_gene: TRBJ2-3
abundance: once
v_gene: TRBV5-1
CDR3nt: TGCGCCAGCAGCTCCTCCGCGGGAGGGCCAGGAGATACGCAGTATTTT
CDR3aa: CASSSSAGGPGDTQYF

d_gene: TRBD2
j_gene: TRBJ2-1
abundance: .
v_gene: TRBV7-2
CDR3nt: TGTGCCAGTACCCGGGGGCTAGCGGGAAGTACTGAGCAGTTCTTC
CDR3aa: CASTRGLAGSTEQFF

d_gene: .
j_gene: TRBJ2-1
abundance: .
v_gene: TRBV12-3/TRBV12-4
CDR3nt: TGTGCCAGCAGTTCATCCCAGGGTAGGATCTACAATGAGCAGTTCTTC
CDR3aa: CASSSSQGRIYNEQFF

d_gene: .
j_gene: TRBJ2-7
abundance: few
v_gene: TRBV12-3/TRBV12-4
CDR3nt: TGTGCCAGCAGTTTCGGTAGCTCCAAACTGGGTGCCTACGAGCAGTACTTC
CDR3aa: CASSFGSSKLGAYEQYF

d_gene: .
j_gene: TRBJ2-2
abundance: .
v_gene: TRBV29-1
CDR3nt: TGCAGCGCTAGGGCCTCGGCGGGCACCGGGGAGCTGTTTTTT
CDR3aa: CSARASAGTGELFF

d_gene: .
j_gene: TRBJ2-7
abundance: many
v_gene: TRBV7-2
CDR3nt: TGTGCCAGCAGCTTCCGCCCTCGGGGGCTAGGATCGGAGCAGTACTTC
CDR3aa: CASSFRPRGLGSEQYF

d_gene: TRBD1
j_gene: TRBJ1-2
abundance: few
v_gene: TRBV4-1
CDR3nt: TGTGCCAGCAGCCAACCAAGGGGGACAGGAGTTAACTATGGCTACACCTTC
CDR3aa: CASSQPRGTGVNYGYTF

d_gene: .
j_gene: TRBJ2-3
abundance: few
v_gene: TRBV11-1
CDR3nt: TGTGCCAGCAGCCCTCCGGACCGGAGCACAGATACGCAGTATTTT
CDR3aa: CASSPPDRSTDTQYF

d_gene: .
j_gene: TRBJ2-4
abundance: .
v_gene: TRBV5-3
CDR3nt: TGTGCCAGCAGCTTGCCCGGGCCTGTCCAGTACTTC
CDR3aa: CASSLPGPVQYF

d_gene: .
j_gene: TRBJ1-6
abundance: few
v_gene: TRBV6-6
CDR3nt: TGTGCCACCCAACTTGCGTCCTATAATTCACCCCTCCACTTT
CDR3aa: CATQLASYNSPLHF

d_gene: .
j_gene: TRBJ1-5
abundance: few
v_gene: TRBV12-3/TRBV12-4
CDR3nt: TGTGCCAGCGGGGGCGCGGGGATTCAGCCCCAGCATTTT
CDR3aa: CASGGAGIQPQHF

d_gene: TRBD2
j_gene: TRBJ2-6
abundance: many
v_gene: TRBV7-2
CDR3nt: TGTGCCAGCAGCCCGCCCATCCCGGGACTAGTCGTCTCTGGGGCCAACGTCCTGACTTTC
CDR3aa: CASSPPIPGLVVSGANVLTF

d_gene: .
j_gene: TRBJ1-1
abundance: few
v_gene: TRBV28
CDR3nt: TGTGCCAGCAGTTTCCCGCGAATGGGGCACGTCGGAGCTTTCTTT
CDR3aa: CASSFPRMGHVGAFF

d_gene: .
j_gene: TRBJ2-5
abundance: few
v_gene: TRBV20-1
CDR3nt: TGCAGTGCTAGAGATCAAGGGGCCTACCAAGAGACCCAGTACTTC
CDR3aa: CSARDQGAYQETQYF

d_gene: TRBD1
j_gene: TRBJ2-1
abundance: medium-sized
v_gene: TRBV7-9
CDR3nt: TGTGCCAGCAGGGAGATGGACAGGGGGGACGAGCAGTTCTTC
CDR3aa: CASREMDRGDEQFF

d_gene: TRBD1
j_gene: TRBJ1-4
abundance: .
v_gene: TRBV6-9
CDR3nt: TGTGCCAGCACTAAGGGGGCAGGGGCGGCAACTAATGAAAAACTGTTTTTT
CDR3aa: CASTKGAGAATNEKLFF

d_gene: .
j_gene: TRBJ2-3
abundance: few
v_gene: TRBV7-8
CDR3nt: TGTGCCAGCAGCTTAGTTCGCCCCGGTGCGCAGTATTTT
CDR3aa: CASSLVRPGAQYF

d_gene: .
j_gene: TRBJ1-5
abundance: few
v_gene: TRBV6-1
CDR3nt: TGTGCCAGCAGTCGGCGGACCTTCAATCAGCCCCAGCATTTT
CDR3aa: CASSRRTFNQPQHF

d_gene: .
j_gene: TRBJ2-1
abundance: .
v_gene: TRBV4-1
CDR3nt: TGCGCCAGCAGCCAAGAATGGCGGCAGCTTAATGAGCAGTTCTTC
CDR3aa: CASSQEWRQLNEQFF